Here is one TCR beta chain with its context. Its antigen is still unknown. As to time point: before preoperative PTX-NDP chemotherapy. V was trimmed by 4 bases and J by 3 bases, leaving 12 bases between them. The CDR3 consists of 14 residues. One entry per CDR3 protein results from TCRdb running MiXCR on the PCR reads. The top ten hold approximately 31% of the sample, which has roughly 15,000 distinct CDR3 sequences, 40% to 55% seen once. This sample is drawn from a study of esophageal squamous cell carcinoma under preoperative chemotherapy. In the study overall: Both tumor-infiltrating lymphocytes and peripheral blood T cells were profiled. Points from the study as a whole: After chemotherapy, TCR diversity rose significantly in peripheral T cells but not in tumor-infiltrating lymphocytes. After treatment, tumor-infiltrating lymphocytes apparently came partly from blood T cells.

The sequence was obtained from a human donor with esophageal squamous cell carcinoma. The donor label of this sample is uncertain. This specimen was taken from a patient given preoperative chemotherapy. The chain links TRBV12-3 or TRBV12-4 to TRBJ2-5; a weak D match, TRBD2 (6 bases). For the CDR3, the DNA is TGTGCCAGCAGTTGGACGAGACTAGAAGAGACCCAGTACTTC. As protein: CASSWTRLEETQYF.